One sample yielded the 32 T cell receptor beta chains listed below, sequenced in a study of blood T cell repertoires in COVID-19. Clones were sequenced by immunoSEQ multiplex PCR, and TCRdb holds only the in-frame ones, with some missing. Of about 370,000 clones in the sample, 70% to 90% are singletons; the top ten hold approximately 3%. The sequencing input was peripheral blood. The receptor set was obtained from a woman aged 30 to 39 with COVID-19, enrolled during active disease.

The V and J genes are TRBV2 and TRBJ1-1; TRBD1 matches at 7 bases. This CDR3 contains 16 residues. Trimming took 6 bases from V and 5 from J; bases not matched to a gene: 15. Germline values: CDR1 SNHLY, CDR2 FYNNEI. The CDR3, as DNA: TGTGCCAGCAGCCGGGACAGAGCCTTTCAGGGGACTGAAGCTTTCTTT. This translates into CASSRDRAFQGTEAFF.

The chain carries TRBV5-1 and TRBJ1-4, with D possibly TRBD1 on 5 matching bases. The CDR3 covers 16 residues. Germline CDR1 is SGHRS and CDR2 is YFSETQ. Trimming took 3 bases from V and 2 from J, leaving 14 bases between them. The CDR3 sequence is CASSSGRGWTNEKLFF. Written as DNA, the CDR3 is TGCGCCAGCAGCTCGGGGAGGGGTTGGACTAATGAAAAACTGTTTTTT.

V gene TRBV5-1 combines with J gene TRBJ2-5, with D maybe TRBD1 (6 bases). This CDR3 is built from 14 residues. The V gene lost 3 bases and the J gene lost 2 bases, with 11 bases spanning the gap. Per the germline V gene, CDR1 is SGHRS and CDR2 is YFSETQ. CDR3 in amino acids: CASSSRGRQETQYF. CDR3 nucleotides: TGCGCCAGCAGCTCCAGGGGTAGGCAAGAGACCCAGTACTTC.

The chain couples TRBV18 to TRBJ1-6; D is uncertain. This CDR3 is 17 amino acids long. Trimming stripped 1 base from V and 0 bases from J, with 10 bases between. CDR1 and CDR2 from the germline V gene are KGHSH and LQKENI. The CDR3 is CASSPLSIGSYNSPLHF. As DNA, the CDR3 is TGTGCCAGCTCACCACTATCTATCGGCTCCTATAATTCACCCCTCCACTTT.

This sequence joins TRBV5-1 and TRBJ1-2, with 10 bases fitting TRBD1. The CDR3 covers 15 residues. V shed 4 bases, J shed 9 bases, and the junction held 12 bases outside the gene matches. CDR1 and CDR2 (germline): SGHRS, YFSETQ. CDR3: CASSQQTGGAGSYTF. DNA of the CDR3: TGCGCCAGCAGCCAGCAGACAGGGGGCGCGGGAAGCTACACCTTC.

This chain connects TRBV7-8 to TRBJ2-3; 8 bases map to TRBD2. CDR3 size: 17 residues. The junction had 14 bases not matched to a gene; V was cut back by 5 bases and J by 4 bases. Germline loops: CDR1 SGHVS, CDR2 FQNEAQ. In nucleotides, the CDR3 is TGTGCCAGCAGCCCTTGGGCCCGGGAGGGTCGCGCAGATACGCAGTATTTT. It translates to CASSPWAREGRADTQYF.

The genes are TRBV7-2 and TRBJ2-5, with 13 nucleotides matching TRBD2. There are 19 residues in the CDR3. Germline lookup yields CDR1 SGHTA and CDR2 FQGNSA. V was pared by 3 bases and J by 2 bases, with 12 bases of the junction left unmatched. The CDR3 is CASSFTSGGVIGGQETQYF. In nucleotides, the CDR3 is TGTGCCAGCAGCTTTACTAGCGGGGGGGTCATTGGCGGGCAAGAGACCCAGTACTTC.

The table lists this clone with a few counts. The chain is built from TRBV6-6 and TRBJ2-1; D gene ambiguous. CDR1 and CDR2 (germline): MNHNY, SVGAGI (reference sequence). The CDR3 runs 14 residues. Between the trimmed V and J ends, which lost 8 bases and 4 bases, there was a span of 15 bases. CDR3 in amino acids: CASYWSRVYNEQFF. CDR3 nucleotides: TGTGCCAGCTACTGGTCCCGGGTATACAATGAGCAGTTCTTC.

The rearrangement links TRBV28 to TRBJ2-3; D possibly corresponds to TRBD1 (6 bases). Between the trimmed V and J ends, which lost 6 bases and 12 bases, there was a span of 22 bases. Germline V CDR1 and CDR2: MDHEN, SYDVKM. The length of the CDR3 is 14 residues. The CDR3 DNA is TGTGCCAGCAGCCTTAGGCCCACAGGGAAGACACAGTATTTT. Protein sequence: CASSLRPTGKTQYF.

The chain couples TRBV28 to TRBJ1-6, with D tentatively TRBD1 (6 bases). The germline CDR1 and CDR2 sequences are MDHEN and SYDVKM. V lost 2 bases, J lost 9 bases, and 14 bases lay in between. The CDR3 loop spans 15 amino acids. CDR3 nucleotide sequence: TGTGCCAGCAGTTTACCACAGGGTTTTGGTTCACCCCTCCACTTT. Its translation is CASSLPQGFGSPLHF.

The CDR3 protein is CASSANSGAGNSPLHF. For the CDR3, the DNA is TGTGCCAGCAGTGCTAACAGCGGGGCTGGCAATTCACCCCTCCACTTT. The V gene is TRBV6-4, the J gene TRBJ1-6; possible D gene TRBD1, 5 bases. This CDR3 region has 16 residues. The germline V and J ends were trimmed by 4 bases and 7 bases, with 17 bases remaining between them. CDR1 is MRHNA, CDR2 SNTAGT, per germline.

The chain couples TRBV6-2 or TRBV6-3 to TRBJ2-7; 12 nucleotides line up with TRBD1. Germline trimming cut 2 bases from V and 5 bases from J; bases unmatched to any gene: 10. Germline CDR1 and CDR2: MNHEY and SVGEGT. The CDR3 sequence is 17 residues long. The CDR3 sequence: CASSYPLRDRGPHEQYF. In DNA form, the CDR3 reads TGTGCCAGCAGTTACCCGCTCCGGGACAGGGGGCCTCACGAGCAGTACTTC.

The chain links TRBV30 to TRBJ2-1, with TRBD2 as a possible D gene (6 bases). The CDR3 consists of 16 residues. Trimming took off 8 bases at V and 3 bases at J, with 23 bases between the two ends. In germline, CDR1 is GTSNPN, CDR2 SVGIG (reference sequence). CDR3 nucleotides: TGTGCCACCCCCGGGACTGGGACGGCCAACTACAATGAGCAGTTCTTC. It specifies CATPGTGTANYNEQFF.

The CDR3 region is CASSSRDRGQNGYTF. The DNA for the CDR3 is TGTGCCAGTAGTAGCCGGGACAGGGGGCAGAATGGCTACACCTTC. The chain couples TRBV19 to TRBJ1-2, with TRBD1 matching over 12 bases. Per germline, CDR1 LNHDA and CDR2 SQIVND (reference sequence). There are 15 residues in the CDR3. The trim removed 4 bases at V and 6 bases at J, leaving 6 bases unmatched.

V is TRBV13 and J is TRBJ1-1, with TRBD1 identical over 7 bases. After removal of 3 bases from V and 10 bases from J, the junction contained 11 bases not matched to a gene. The V gene's germline CDR1 is PRHDT and CDR2 FYEKMQ (reference sequence). The CDR3 spans 14 residues. Here the CDR3 reads CASSFSTGARLAFF. The DNA of the CDR3 is TGTGCCAGCAGCTTCTCTACAGGGGCCAGGTTAGCTTTCTTT.

V is TRBV3-1 (or the pseudogene TRBV3-2) and J is TRBJ2-5, with D possibly matching TRBD2 (7 bases). This CDR3 is built from 16 residues. The germline gives CDR1 LGHDT, CDR2 YNNKEL (reference sequence). V lost 1 base, J lost 4 bases, and 16 bases lay in between. CDR3 in DNA: TGTGCCAGCAGCCAAGGGGTCGGGGGGCTGGGAGAGACCCAGTACTTC. It translates to CASSQGVGGLGETQYF.

This clone occurred once. Here the CDR3 DNA reads TGTGCCAGCAGCTCATTCTCGACAGGGCCGGGGTGGGGTGGCTACACCTTC. Translating it yields CASSSFSTGPGWGGYTF. The rearrangement uses TRBV11-2 and TRBJ1-2; 7 bases agree with TRBD1. CDR1 and CDR2 (germline): SGHAT, FQNNGV. The junction had 18 bases not matched to a gene; V was cut back by 4 bases and J by 7 bases. The CDR3 sequence is 17 residues long.

V gene TRBV9 combines with J gene TRBJ2-3; TRBD1 aligns across 11 bases. Germline assignment: CDR1 SGDLS and CDR2 YYNGEE. The CDR3 spans 15 residues. The V gene end was trimmed by 7 bases and the J gene end by 5 bases; junction bases not matched to a gene: 9. This CDR3 reads CASGQGAQIGDTQYF. For the CDR3, the DNA is TGTGCCAGCGGACAGGGGGCGCAAATAGGAGATACGCAGTATTTT.

This chain connects TRBV6-5 to TRBJ1-1; D is unresolved. V was cut by 7 bases and J by 11 bases, with 17 bases left in between. Germline CDR1 and CDR2: MNHEY and SVGAGI. The CDR3 consists of 12 residues. The DNA of the CDR3 is TGTGCCAGCACCATCCCGTTTGGGAGCGCTTTCTTT. Amino acid sequence: CASTIPFGSAFF.

The chain joins TRBV7-9 to TRBJ1-5; D perhaps matches TRBD1 (6 bases). This CDR3 region has 13 residues. Trimming shortened V by 5 bases and J by 5 bases, and 10 bases separated the two germline ends. Germline V lookup: CDR1 SEHNR, CDR2 FQNEAQ (reference sequence). CDR3 amino acids: CASSLEGDQPQHF. DNA for the CDR3: TGTGCCAGCAGCCTTGAGGGGGATCAGCCCCAGCATTTT.

This clone appeared a single time. The chain couples TRBV10-2 to TRBJ2-1, with 11 positions matching TRBD2. There are 14 residues in the CDR3. The ends lost 5 bases at V and 6 bases at J; junction bases unmatched: 3. Looked up from germline, CDR1 is WSHSY and CDR2 is SAAADI. The CDR3 bases are TGCGCCAGCAGTCTAGCGGGAGGTCTCAATGAGCAGTTCTTC. This translates into CASSLAGGLNEQFF.

V is TRBV25-1 and J is TRBJ2-1; TRBD2 matches at 11 bases. This CDR3 comprises 13 residues. V was pared by 5 bases and J by 10 bases, with 4 bases of the junction left unmatched. Germline CDR1 reads MGHDK; CDR2 reads SYGVNS. The CDR3 DNA reads as TGTGCCAGCAGTTTCAGACTAGCGGGGGAGCAGTTCTTC. As protein: CASSFRLAGEQFF.

This rearrangement joins TRBV6-5 to TRBJ1-2; 7 nucleotides agree with TRBD1. The junction had 5 bases not matched to a gene; V was cut back by 10 bases and J by 3 bases. CDR1 is MNHEY, CDR2 SVGAGI, per germline. The CDR3 has 12 residues. The CDR3 is CATYRGDYGYTF. CDR3 nucleotide sequence: TGTGCCACCTACAGGGGCGACTATGGCTACACCTTC.

The gene calls are TRBV12-5 and TRBJ2-5; 7 positions match TRBD2. Germline V gene data show CDR1 as LGHNT and CDR2 as FRNRAP. The V gene end was trimmed by 2 bases and the J gene end by 3 bases; junction bases not matched to a gene: 6. This CDR3 is built from 15 residues. CDR3 region: CASGLSQRGKETQYF. CDR3 sequence (DNA): TGTGCTAGTGGTTTGTCACAGCGGGGTAAAGAGACCCAGTACTTC.

This chain connects TRBV29-1 to TRBJ2-1; tentative D call: TRBD1 (6 bases). CDR1 SQVTM and CDR2 ANQGSEA come from the germline V gene. The V gene lost 8 bases and the J gene lost 7 bases, with 21 bases spanning the gap. The CDR3 contains 14 residues. As DNA, the CDR3 is TGCAGCCTCGATGGGGGCAGGGAGCTTAATGAGCAGTTCTTC. It encodes CSLDGGRELNEQFF.

V gene TRBV15 combines with J gene TRBJ2-5; possibly TRBD2 for D (6 bases). V was trimmed by 3 bases and J by 4 bases, leaving 15 bases between them. Germline loops: CDR1 LNHNV, CDR2 YYDKDF (reference sequence). The CDR3 is made up of 15 amino acids. The CDR3: CATSRGRLGGETQYF. CDR3 nucleotide sequence: TGTGCCACCAGCAGGGGTAGACTGGGAGGAGAGACCCAGTACTTC.

The V gene is TRBV6-2 or TRBV6-3, the J gene TRBJ1-4, with D uncertain. The CDR3 length is 13 residues. Germline-derived CDR1 and CDR2 are MNHEY and SVGEGT. V shed 6 bases and J shed 8 bases, with 13 bases lying between them. CDR3 nucleotides: TGTGCCAGCAGCCCTCCCGGGGTCGAAAAACTGTTTTTT. Translating it yields CASSPPGVEKLFF.

The table lists this clone with a count of one. The J gene is TRBJ1-2, the V gene TRBV5-1; weak D call: TRBD1 (5 bases). With 0 bases removed from V and 7 bases from J, the gap between germline ends came to 13 bases. Germline lookup yields CDR1 SGHRS and CDR2 YFSETQ. The CDR3 extends over 14 amino acids. The CDR3 is CASSLGREDGGYTF. In nucleotides, the CDR3 is TGCGCCAGCAGCTTGGGCAGGGAAGATGGTGGCTACACCTTC.

This chain connects TRBV28 to TRBJ2-5; D is perhaps TRBD1 (6 bases). Trimming removed 7 bases from V and 5 bases from J, with 20 bases in between. Germline V gives CDR1 MDHEN, CDR2 SYDVKM. This CDR3 contains 15 residues. CDR3 residues: CASTTLLWGRETQYF. In DNA form, the CDR3 reads TGTGCCAGCACTACCCTTTTGTGGGGGCGCGAGACCCAGTACTTC.

The chain recombines TRBV6-6 with TRBJ1-5; D is undetermined. Trimming took off 6 bases at V and 1 base at J, with 16 bases between the two ends. Germline CDR1 MNHNY, CDR2 SVGAGI (reference sequence). CDR3 length: 16 residues. The CDR3 DNA is TGTGCCAGCAGCCCGCCAATCGCGGGCAGCAATCAGCCCCAGCATTTT. This codes for CASSPPIAGSNQPQHF.

The chain joins TRBV13 to TRBJ2-1; 7 bases align to TRBD1. Per the germline V gene, CDR1 is PRHDT and CDR2 is FYEKMQ (reference sequence). The J segment lost 7 bases and the V segment lost 4 bases, leaving 25 bases of the junction unmatched. The CDR3 consists of 20 residues. The CDR3 spells CASSWMKTGNALGSKNEQFF. The CDR3 coding sequence is TGTGCCAGCAGCTGGATGAAGACAGGGAATGCCCTTGGTTCCAAGAATGAGCAGTTCTTC.

The sample holds one count of this clone. The rearrangement uses TRBV5-4 and TRBJ2-7; 7 bases map to TRBD1. Germline V gene lookup returns CDR1 SGHNT and CDR2 YYREEE (reference sequence). There are 14 residues in the CDR3. V was pared by 10 bases and J by 4 bases, with 14 bases of the junction left unmatched. The CDR3 region has the DNA TGTGCCGTATCAAACCGACAGGGCTCTTACGAGCAGTACGTC. Amino acids: CAVSNRQGSYEQYV.